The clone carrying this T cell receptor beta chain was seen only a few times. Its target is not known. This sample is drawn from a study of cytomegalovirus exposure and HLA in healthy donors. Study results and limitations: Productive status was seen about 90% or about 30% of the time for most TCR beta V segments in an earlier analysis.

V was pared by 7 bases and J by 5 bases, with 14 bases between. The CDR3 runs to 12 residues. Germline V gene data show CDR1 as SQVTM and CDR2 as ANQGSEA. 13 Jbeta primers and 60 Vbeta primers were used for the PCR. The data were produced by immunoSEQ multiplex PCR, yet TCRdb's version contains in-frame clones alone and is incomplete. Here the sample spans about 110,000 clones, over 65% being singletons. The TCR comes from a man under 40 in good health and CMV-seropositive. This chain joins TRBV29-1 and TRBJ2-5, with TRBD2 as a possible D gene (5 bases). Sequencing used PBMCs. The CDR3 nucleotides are TGCAGCGCCCTTGGACTGGTGGAGACCCAGTACTTC. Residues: CSALGLVETQYF.